This TCR beta chain was observed in a study of spatial heterogeneity in lung cancer. Whole-study context: In raw reads, more than 9.5 appearances on average were recorded for each unique TCR and UMI combination.

As for time point: blood at routine non-recurrence follow-up after resection. The authors sequenced whole RNA from tumor, nontumor lung or frozen PBMC without sorting. TCRdb ran MiXCR on the 5' RACE reads and lists one entry per CDR3 protein. The sample consists of about 120,000 distinct CDR3 sequences, less than 15% of them appearing once. Germline CDR1 SQVTM, CDR2 ANQGSEA. Trimming took 4 bases from V and 7 from J; bases not matched to a gene: 7. The CDR3 runs 14 residues. Here the sequenced sample was PBMCs, taken at follow-up. The source is a male donor with early-stage non-small cell lung cancer. The rearrangement links TRBV29-1 to TRBJ1-1, with 12 bases identical to TRBD1. CDR3 bases: TGCAGCGTTGTAACAGGGACAGGGGGCAATGAAGCTTTCTTT. Translation gives CSVVTGTGGNEAFF.